Listed below are T cell receptor beta chains from one sample, sequenced in a study of cytomegalovirus exposure and HLA in healthy donors. Sequencing used immunoSEQ multiplex PCR; TCRdb keeps in-frame clones, though not all of them. This sample has 200,000 or so clones, with approximately 78% found just once. The sequenced sample consisted of PBMCs. The receptors originated from a woman under 30 in good health and CMV-seronegative. Each CDR3 is given with its conserved first and last residue. D genes are given only for firm matches. Some rows mark clone size as missing; the rest say once, few, many or name a class of expanded clone.

J: TRBJ2-2
size: NA
D: NA
length: 13
V: TRBV6-1
DNA: TGTGCCAGCAACAGGGATAACACCGGGGAGCTGTTTTTT
CDR3: CASNRDNTGELFF

J: TRBJ1-6
size: few
D: TRBD1
length: 17
V: TRBV27
DNA: TGTGCCAGCAGTTTATACTCGATGACAGGGGTAGGTTCACCCCTCCACTTT
CDR3: CASSLYSMTGVGSPLHF

J: TRBJ1-2
size: NA
D: NA
length: 15
V: TRBV6-1
DNA: TGTGCCAGCAGTGAAGCCTTTACCGGGTTCTATGGCTACACCTTC
CDR3: CASSEAFTGFYGYTF

J: TRBJ2-1
size: few
D: NA
length: 14
V: TRBV27
DNA: TGTGCCAGCAGTTTGAGACAGACCTACAATGAGCAGTTCTTC
CDR3: CASSLRQTYNEQFF

J: TRBJ2-3
size: NA
D: NA
length: 13
V: TRBV29-1
DNA: TGCAGCGTTCCTCGGGGGACGACAGATACGCAGTATTTT
CDR3: CSVPRGTTDTQYF

J: TRBJ1-4
size: few
D: TRBD1
length: 14
V: TRBV6-5
DNA: TGTGCCAGCAGTGTCACAGGGGGCCGTGAAAAACTGTTTTTT
CDR3: CASSVTGGREKLFF

J: TRBJ2-3
size: NA
D: NA
length: 12
V: TRBV19
DNA: TGTGCCAGTACTAGTCACACAGATACGCAGTATTTT
CDR3: CASTSHTDTQYF

J: TRBJ1-4
size: few
D: TRBD1
length: 14
V: TRBV5-1
DNA: TGCGCCAGCAGCTTGGCAGGGGGAGTTGAAAAACTGTTTTTT
CDR3: CASSLAGGVEKLFF

J: TRBJ2-7
size: NA
D: NA
length: 12
V: TRBV5-1
DNA: TGCGCCAGCAGCTTGAATACCTACGAGCAGTACTTC
CDR3: CASSLNTYEQYF

J: TRBJ1-1
size: few
D: NA
length: 13
V: TRBV5-1
DNA: TGCGCCAGCAGCGAGGGAACGAACACTGAAGCTTTCTTT
CDR3: CASSEGTNTEAFF

J: TRBJ2-7
size: once
D: TRBD1
length: 15
V: TRBV11-3
DNA: TGTGCCAGCAGCTCTACCGGGACAGGGAACTACGAGCAGTACTTC
CDR3: CASSSTGTGNYEQYF

J: TRBJ2-5
size: NA
D: NA
length: 14
V: TRBV11-1
DNA: TGTGCCAGCAGGGGGCAACTGATCCAAGAGACCCAGTACTTC
CDR3: CASRGQLIQETQYF

J: TRBJ2-5
size: few
D: TRBD1
length: 11
V: TRBV19
DNA: TGTGCCAGTGGACAGGGAGGGACCCAGTACTTC
CDR3: CASGQGGTQYF

J: TRBJ1-5
size: NA
D: NA
length: 15
V: TRBV28
DNA: TGTGCCAGCAGTCACTCCCGGGATCCCTATCAGCCCCAGCATTTT
CDR3: CASSHSRDPYQPQHF

J: TRBJ2-7
size: once
D: TRBD1
length: 13
V: TRBV29-1
DNA: TGCAGCGTTGGGACAGGAGGAGGTCAAGAGCAGTACTTC
CDR3: CSVGTGGGQEQYF

J: TRBJ2-7
size: NA
D: NA
length: 11
V: TRBV20-1
DNA: TGCAGTGCTAGAGCTATCTACGAGCAGTACTTC
CDR3: CSARAIYEQYF

J: TRBJ1-4
size: once
D: NA
length: 13
V: TRBV29-1
DNA: TGCAGCGGCGTGGGCGGGGAGAATGAAAAACTGTTTTTT
CDR3: CSGVGGENEKLFF

J: TRBJ2-3
size: NA
D: TRBD2
length: 15
V: TRBV30
DNA: TGTGCCTGGAGTTCAGTAGCGGGAAACACAGATACGCAGTATTTT
CDR3: CAWSSVAGNTDTQYF

J: TRBJ2-7
size: NA
D: NA
length: 14
V: TRBV27
DNA: TGTGCCAGCAGTTTTGCAGAGGCCCTCTACGAGCAGTACTTC
CDR3: CASSFAEALYEQYF

J: TRBJ2-2
size: NA
D: TRBD2
length: 14
V: TRBV29-1
DNA: TGCAGCGTTCGGGTAGCGGGAGGCACCGGGGAGCTGTTTTTT
CDR3: CSVRVAGGTGELFF

J: TRBJ1-3
size: NA
D: NA
length: 15
V: TRBV6-1
DNA: TGTGCCAGCAGTGCCCGGAGGGATTGGGGAAACACCATATATTTT
CDR3: CASSARRDWGNTIYF

J: TRBJ2-3
size: NA
D: NA
length: 14
V: TRBV5-1
DNA: TGCGCCAGCAGCAGTGGGCGTTTCACAGATACGCAGTATTTT
CDR3: CASSSGRFTDTQYF

J: TRBJ2-7
size: NA
D: TRBD1
length: 15
V: TRBV6-5
DNA: TGTGCCACCGCTAATAGGGCAGGGGGTTCCTACGAGCAGTACTTC
CDR3: CATANRAGGSYEQYF

J: TRBJ2-5
size: NA
D: NA
length: 13
V: TRBV18
DNA: TGTGCCAGCTCACGGGCCATTCAAGAGACCCAGTACTTC
CDR3: CASSRAIQETQYF

J: TRBJ1-3
size: NA
D: TRBD1
length: 19
V: TRBV9
DNA: TGTGCCAGCAGCGTAGCTTCCGGACAGGGTTCCTTCTCTGGAAACACCATATATTTT
CDR3: CASSVASGQGSFSGNTIYF

J: TRBJ1-3
size: NA
D: TRBD1
length: 14
V: TRBV6-1
DNA: TGTGCCAGCAGACTACAGGGGATCGGAAACACCATATATTTT
CDR3: CASRLQGIGNTIYF

J: TRBJ2-2
size: NA
D: TRBD2
length: 17
V: TRBV30
DNA: TGTGCCTGGAGTGTAACTCGGACTAGCGGGAGGACCGGGGAGCTGTTTTTT
CDR3: CAWSVTRTSGRTGELFF

J: TRBJ2-7
size: NA
D: TRBD1
length: 15
V: TRBV6-6
DNA: TGTGCCAGCAGTTCCCTCTCGACAGGGTATTACGAGCAGTACTTC
CDR3: CASSSLSTGYYEQYF